This entry lists 10 T cell receptor beta chains sequenced from one sample in a study of cytomegalovirus exposure and HLA in healthy donors. Amplification used 60 Vbeta primers and 13 Jbeta primers. Clones were sequenced by immunoSEQ multiplex PCR, and TCRdb holds only the in-frame ones, with some missing. Counted here are over 80,000 clones, approximately 80% occurring once; the ten biggest clones make up around 2.9%. Sequences were obtained from PBMCs. The receptors stem from a man aged 40-55 years in good health and CMV-seronegative.

This sequence joins TRBV11-3 and TRBJ2-7, with D perhaps TRBD2 (5 bases). Per germline, CDR1 SGHNT and CDR2 YENEEA. The CDR3 contains 14 residues. As DNA, the CDR3 is TGTGCATCGTCCCTAGGACGGGGTTTGTACGAGCAGTACTTC. Its protein product is CASSLGRGLYEQYF.

CDR3 sequence: CASSPLAGGDNEQFF. The CDR3 DNA follows: TGTGCCAGCAGCCCGCTAGCGGGGGGAGACAATGAGCAGTTCTTC. The chain carries TRBV7-9 and TRBJ2-1; 11 nucleotides align to TRBD2. CDR3 size: 15 residues. Per the germline V gene, CDR1 is SEHNR and CDR2 is FQNEAQ (reference sequence). The V segment lost 5 bases and the J segment 5 bases; nucleotides outside the gene matches: 5.

The genes are TRBV5-6 and TRBJ2-7, with D perhaps matching TRBD1 (6 bases). Trimming cost V 2 bases and J 3 bases, with 21 bases left between them. Germline V lookup: CDR1 SGHDT, CDR2 YYEEEE. There are 17 residues in the CDR3. The CDR3 region has the DNA TGTGCCAGCAGCTTTTGGTTAAAACAGGGTGACTTCTACGAGCAGTACTTC. It yields the protein CASSFWLKQGDFYEQYF. The variable domain in full, completed from reference TRBV5-6 and TRBJ2-7, reads DAGVTQSPTHLIKTRGQQVTLRCSPKSGHDTVSWYQQALGQGPQFIFQYYEEEERQRGNFPDRFSGHQFPNYSSELNVNALLLGDSALYLCASSFWLKQGDFYEQYFGPGTRLTVT.

The chain has TRBV5-4 and TRBJ2-1, with 9 positions matching TRBD2. The CDR3 extends over 20 amino acids. Germline CDR1 reads SGHNT; CDR2 reads YYREEE (reference sequence). J was trimmed by 0 bases and V by 2 bases; bases with no gene match: 15. CDR3 coding DNA: TGTGCCAGCAGCTTTAAACCGGGACTAGCCGGGTCCGTCTCCTACAATGAGCAGTTCTTC. Amino acids: CASSFKPGLAGSVSYNEQFF.

This clone was observed a handful of times. The chain links TRBV25-1 to TRBJ1-5; a weak D match, TRBD1 (6 bases). The germline CDR1 and CDR2 sequences are MGHDK and SYGVNS. The ends were cut back, 8 bases at V and 7 bases at J, with 21 bases in the middle. This CDR3 is 15 amino acids long. CDR3 amino acids: CASPILQGFGQPQHF. CDR3 sequence (DNA): TGTGCCAGCCCGATCCTACAGGGATTCGGCCAGCCCCAGCATTTT.

CDR3 protein: CASSEMVVSGETQYF. CDR3 DNA: TGTGCCAGCAGTGAAATGGTGGTTAGCGGGGAGACCCAGTACTTC. This chain joins TRBV2 and TRBJ2-5, with 7 bases lining up with TRBD2. This CDR3 has 15 amino acids. Looked up from germline, CDR1 is SNHLY and CDR2 is FYNNEI. V shed 2 bases and J 5 bases; nucleotides not matched to a gene: 8. Variable domain in full (rest from reference TRBV2 and TRBJ2-5): EPEVTQTPSHQVTQMGQEVILRCVPISNHLYFYWYRQILGQKVEFLVSFYNNEISEKSEIFDDQFSVERPDGSNFTLKIRSTKLEDSAMYFCASSEMVVSGETQYFGPGTRLLVL.

The chain links TRBV7-7 to TRBJ2-7; 7 bases are shared with TRBD1. CDR3 size: 17 residues. The germline gives CDR1 SSHAT, CDR2 FNYEAQ (reference sequence). Losses at the gene ends were 0 bases for V and 5 bases for J; bases not matched to a gene: 13. CDR3 sequence: CASSLAKDRPVQDEQYF. The CDR3 DNA is TGTGCCAGCAGCTTAGCGAAGGACAGGCCCGTTCAGGACGAGCAGTACTTC.

This clone was recorded once. The rearrangement uses TRBV7-3 and TRBJ2-2; no clear D gene. V was shortened by 0 bases and J by 5 bases, with 10 bases between the two germline ends. Per the germline V gene, CDR1 is SGHTA and CDR2 is FQGTGA. CDR3 size: 15 residues. In DNA, the CDR3 is TGTGCCAGCAGCTTAACGTTCGGGTCTACCGGGGAGCTGTTTTTT. Its translation is CASSLTFGSTGELFF.

The chain has TRBV10-3 and TRBJ1-4, with TRBD1 identical over 10 bases. Germline V gene sequence: CDR1 ENHRY, CDR2 SYGVKD. Losses at the gene ends were 0 bases for V and 2 bases for J; bases not matched to a gene: 0. This CDR3 spans 16 amino acids. The CDR3 sequence: CAISESDRGTNEKLFF. The CDR3 DNA reads as TGTGCCATCAGTGAGTCGGACAGGGGGACTAATGAAAAACTGTTTTTT.

The chain is built from TRBV11-3 and TRBJ2-3, with no clear D. Trimming stripped 4 bases from V and 0 bases from J, with 5 bases between. This CDR3 is built from 13 residues. Germline V gene lookup returns CDR1 SGHNT and CDR2 YENEEA. The DNA of the CDR3 is TGTGCCAGCAGCTCCCCAAGCACAGATACGCAGTATTTT. This translates into CASSSPSTDTQYF.